This is a list of T cell receptor beta chains from one sample in a study of OX40 agonist ivuxolimab in advanced cancers. Some clones are missing from TCRdb's copy, which holds only in-frame ones; the method was immunoSEQ multiplex PCR. The sample lists approximately 50,000 clones, roughly 90% occurring once. The source was CD4+ or CD8+ T cells sorted from blood, collected in a trial of the OX40 agonist ivuxolimab. All receptors come from an adult with an advanced solid tumor such as melanoma, head and neck, liver or kidney cancer. Both conserved end residues are part of each CDR3. D genes are given only for firm matches. Size tells how often a clone was seen (once, few, many) or the class of an expanded clone, and some rows leave it out.

J gene | clone size | D gene | V gene | CDR3 DNA | CDR3 protein
TRBJ2-1 | - | - | TRBV11-2 | TGTGCCAGCAGCTTAGGGGCCCTAGTGACTGAGCAGTTCTTC | CASSLGALVTEQFF
TRBJ2-3 | - | - | TRBV7-6 | TGTGCCAGCAGCTCCATCAGGACAGATACGCAGTATTTT | CASSSIRTDTQYF
TRBJ2-5 | - | - | TRBV6-1 | TGTGCCAGCAGCTTGCGCGGGGCCGTCCAAGAGACCCAGTACTTC | CASSLRGAVQETQYF
TRBJ1-1 | - | - | TRBV9 | TGTGCCAGCAGCCCTTGGGGGAAGGGCACTGAAGCTTTCTTT | CASSPWGKGTEAFF
TRBJ1-4 | - | TRBD1 | TRBV27 | TGTGCCAGCAGTCTCCGGACAGGGATTGAAAAACTGTTTTTT | CASSLRTGIEKLFF
TRBJ1-1 | - | - | TRBV2 | TGTGCCAGCCGACAGGAGATGAACACTGAAGCTTTCTTT | CASRQEMNTEAFF
TRBJ1-6 | - | - | TRBV4-1 | TGCGCCAGCAGCCAAGATTCCGCGAGCTCCTATAATTCACCCCTCCACTTT | CASSQDSASSYNSPLHF
TRBJ1-5 | - | TRBD1 | TRBV19 | TGTGCCAGTAGTATTGACGGACAGGGGGCTAAAAGCAATCAGCCCCAGCATTTT | CASSIDGQGAKSNQPQHF
TRBJ2-7 | once | TRBD1 | TRBV18 | TGTGCCAGCTCACCACCAAGGGGGACAGGGGTACGCGAGCAGTACTTC | CASSPPRGTGVREQYF
TRBJ1-1 | - | - | TRBV5-1 | TGCGCCAGCGGAACGACAGGTCTGAACACTGAAGCTTTCTTT | CASGTTGLNTEAFF
TRBJ1-5 | - | - | TRBV27 | TGTGCCAGCAGTTTTAGCAATCAGCCCCAGCATTTT | CASSFSNQPQHF
TRBJ2-3 | few | - | TRBV30 | TGTGCCTGGGGTGAACGTAGCACAGATACGCAGTATTTT | CAWGERSTDTQYF
TRBJ2-1 | - | TRBD1 | TRBV5-5 | TGTGCCAGCAGCTTGGAAGGGACAGGGGGTTACAATGAGCAGTTCTTC | CASSLEGTGGYNEQFF
TRBJ1-3 | - | - | TRBV18 | TGTGCCAGCTCACCTACAGGTTACTCTGGAAACACCATATATTTT | CASSPTGYSGNTIYF
TRBJ1-2 | once | TRBD1 | TRBV2 | TGTGCCAGCAGTGTAGGACAGGGGGATGGCTACACCTTC | CASSVGQGDGYTF
TRBJ1-5 | - | TRBD1 | TRBV7-3 | TGTGCCAGCAGCCAGCCCGGACAGGGGAATCAGCCCCAGCATTTT | CASSQPGQGNQPQHF
TRBJ2-7 | - | - | TRBV7-8 | TGTGCCAGCAGCGGTGGGATTGGGGGGAACGAGCAGTACTTC | CASSGGIGGNEQYF
TRBJ1-1 | - | - | TRBV29-1 | TGCAGCGTCGGGGAAGGGCGGGGAACTGAAGCTTTCTTT | CSVGEGRGTEAFF
TRBJ1-5 | - | - | TRBV30 | TGTGCCTGGAGTGCAGGGGTTCAAGAACAGCCCCAGCATTTT | CAWSAGVQEQPQHF
TRBJ2-7 | - | TRBD1 | TRBV11-2 | TGTGCCAGCAGCCCCGGGACAGCCTCCTATGAGCAGTACTTC | CASSPGTASYEQYF
TRBJ2-2 | - | - | TRBV5-1 | TGCGCCAGCAGCTTCGGCAGCGTCCGCACCGGGGAGCTGTTTTTT | CASSFGSVRTGELFF
TRBJ1-1 | - | - | TRBV5-1 | TGCGCCAGCAGCTGGGACGGAGCCAACACTGAAGCTTTCTTT | CASSWDGANTEAFF
TRBJ2-3 | few | - | TRBV11-2 | TGTGCCAGCAGCTTAGATCACACAGATACGCAGTATTTT | CASSLDHTDTQYF
TRBJ2-1 | - | TRBD1 | TRBV19 | TGTGCCAGTAGTATATCTAGGGGGCATGAGCAGTTCTTC | CASSISRGHEQFF
TRBJ1-1 | - | - | TRBV6-1 | TGTGCCAGCAGTGGAAGCCGGGTCTCAACCCCTGAAGCTTTCTTT | CASSGSRVSTPEAFF
TRBJ1-2 | - | - | TRBV18 | TGTGCCAGCTCACCACCTGGGGCTGGCTACACCTTC | CASSPPGAGYTF
TRBJ1-4 | - | - | TRBV6-5 | TGTGCCAGCAGTTACCAGTACAGATCAACTAATGAAAAACTGTTTTTT | CASSYQYRSTNEKLFF
TRBJ2-7 | - | - | TRBV7-9 | TGTGCCAGCAACCCCCCCCAAAACTCCTACGAGCAGTACTTC | CASNPPQNSYEQYF
TRBJ1-4 | - | - | TRBV19 | TGTGCCAGTAGTATCGGGCAAGACATGGAAAAACTGTTTTTT | CASSIGQDMEKLFF
TRBJ2-7 | once | - | TRBV7-8 | TGTGCCAGCAGCACACTAATGGTACAGGGACCCGAGCAGTACTTC | CASSTLMVQGPEQYF
TRBJ2-5 | - | TRBD2 | TRBV30 | TGTGCCTTGCGGACTAGCGGGGTGGAGACCCAGTACTTC | CALRTSGVETQYF
TRBJ2-1 | - | TRBD2 | TRBV9 | TGTGCCAGCAGCCTCGGGACTAGCGGTCCCATATCCTACAATGAGCAGTTCTTC | CASSLGTSGPISYNEQFF
TRBJ1-2 | - | - | TRBV15 | TGTGCCACCAGCTCTCCGGGACTTCCCTATGGCTACACCTTC | CATSSPGLPYGYTF
TRBJ1-1 | - | - | TRBV7-3 | TGTGCCAGCAGCTTAGGCCAGAACACTGAAGCTTTCTTT | CASSLGQNTEAFF
TRBJ1-6 | - | TRBD1 | TRBV5-5 | TGTGCCAGCAGCTTGACACTGGGACAGGGACTTCTCTCCTATAATTCACCCCTCCACTTT | CASSLTLGQGLLSYNSPLHF
TRBJ2-7 | - | - | TRBV6-5 | TGTGCCAGCAGTAACGAGCCGGGAGCTCAAGGGTACTTC | CASSNEPGAQGYF
TRBJ1-4 | once | - | TRBV2 | TGTGCCAGCAGTGATCCAGGCCTTCCTAATGAAAAACTGTTTTTT | CASSDPGLPNEKLFF
TRBJ2-3 | - | - | TRBV7-9 | TGTGCCAGCAGCCCCTCTTTTGGCGGAACGCAGTATTTT | CASSPSFGGTQYF
TRBJ1-2 | - | TRBD1 | TRBV5-1 | TGCGCCAGCAGCTCGGACAGGACGATCTATGGCTACACCTTC | CASSSDRTIYGYTF
TRBJ1-2 | - | - | TRBV6-5 | TGTGCCAGCAGTTACTCGGTAGTTTGGTATGGCTACACCTTC | CASSYSVVWYGYTF
TRBJ2-5 | - | - | TRBV18 | TGTGCCAGCTCACCACCCGGACTGCCCCAAGAGACCCAGTACTTC | CASSPPGLPQETQYF
TRBJ2-1 | - | TRBD2 | TRBV19 | TGTGCCAGTATTGGGACTAGCGGTCCCTACAATGAGCAGTTCTTC | CASIGTSGPYNEQFF
TRBJ2-1 | - | TRBD1 | TRBV5-6 | TGTGCCAGCAGCCCGGGACAGACGTTATACAATGAGCAGTTCTTC | CASSPGQTLYNEQFF
TRBJ2-3 | - | TRBD2 | TRBV29-1 | TGCAGCGTTGTCCCAGCGGGAACTTTGGATACGCAGTATTTT | CSVVPAGTLDTQYF
TRBJ1-2 | once | - | TRBV7-2 | TGTGCCAGCAGCTTAGTCCAGGGGCTGAACTATGGCTACACCTTC | CASSLVQGLNYGYTF
TRBJ1-2 | medium-sized | - | TRBV9 | TGTGCCAGCAGCGCCTTTTTGGAGGGCTACACCTTC | CASSAFLEGYTF
TRBJ2-7 | once | - | TRBV6-6 | TGTGCCAGCAGTGCCCCGGGGTCCTACGAGCAGTACTTC | CASSAPGSYEQYF